This T cell receptor (beta chain) stems from a study of blood T cell repertoires in COVID-19. The overall study: The United States, Italy and Spain were the sources of the acute and convalescent COVID-19 samples. The analysed material was cDNA or gDNA that came from T cells, B-cell-depleted T cells, or PBMCs.

The method was immunoSEQ multiplex PCR; TCRdb's version includes in-frame clones alone and lacks a portion of them. The sample holds approximately 120,000 clones, 80% seen once. This clone was observed once. The CDR3 sequence is 15 residues long. The J segment lost 2 bases and the V segment lost 6 bases, leaving 4 bases of the junction unmatched. Looked up from germline, CDR1 is SGHAT and CDR2 is FQNNGV. This sequence originates from a human donor in a cohort sampled during active or convalescent COVID-19. The J gene is TRBJ2-1, the V gene TRBV11-2, with TRBD2 matching 10 bases. The sample comprised peripheral blood. CDR3 region: CASRYTSGAYNEQFF. The CDR3 coding sequence is TGTGCCAGCAGATATACTAGCGGGGCCTACAATGAGCAGTTCTTC.